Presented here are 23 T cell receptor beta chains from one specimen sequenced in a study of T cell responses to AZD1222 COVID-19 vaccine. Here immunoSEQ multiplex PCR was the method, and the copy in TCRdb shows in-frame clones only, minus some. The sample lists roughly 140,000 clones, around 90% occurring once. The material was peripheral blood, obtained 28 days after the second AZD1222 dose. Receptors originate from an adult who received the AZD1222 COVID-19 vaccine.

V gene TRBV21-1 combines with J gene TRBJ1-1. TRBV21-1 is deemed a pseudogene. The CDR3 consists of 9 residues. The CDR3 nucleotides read TGTGCCAGCAGGACTGAAGCTTTCTTT. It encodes CASRTEAFF.

CDR3 sequence reads: CASSVGQVSGEQFF. In nucleotides, the CDR3 is TGCGCCAGCAGTGTGGGACAGGTGTCCGGTGAGCAGTTCTTC. The J gene is TRBJ2-1, the V gene TRBV5-1; 8 bases align to TRBD1. The CDR3 covers 14 residues. J was trimmed by 9 bases and V by 5 bases; bases with no gene match: 10. Germline CDR1 SGHRS, CDR2 YFSETQ.

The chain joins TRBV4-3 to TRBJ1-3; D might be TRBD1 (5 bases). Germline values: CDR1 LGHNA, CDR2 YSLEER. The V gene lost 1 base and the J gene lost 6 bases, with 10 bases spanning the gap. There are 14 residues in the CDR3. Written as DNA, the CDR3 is TGCGCCAGCAGCCAAGGGCAGGGCATAAACACCATATATTTT. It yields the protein CASSQGQGINTIYF.

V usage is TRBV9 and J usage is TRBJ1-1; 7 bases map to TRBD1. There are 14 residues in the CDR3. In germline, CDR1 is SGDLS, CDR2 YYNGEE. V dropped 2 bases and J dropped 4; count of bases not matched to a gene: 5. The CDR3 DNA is TGTGCCAGCAGCGTGAGGGGGCTGGGCACTGAAGCTTTCTTT. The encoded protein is CASSVRGLGTEAFF.

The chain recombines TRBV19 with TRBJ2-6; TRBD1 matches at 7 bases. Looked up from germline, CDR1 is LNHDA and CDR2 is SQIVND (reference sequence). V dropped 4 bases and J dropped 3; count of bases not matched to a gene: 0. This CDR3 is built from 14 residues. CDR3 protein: CASSRQGGANVLTF. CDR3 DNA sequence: TGTGCCAGTAGTAGACAGGGTGGGGCCAACGTCCTGACTTTC.

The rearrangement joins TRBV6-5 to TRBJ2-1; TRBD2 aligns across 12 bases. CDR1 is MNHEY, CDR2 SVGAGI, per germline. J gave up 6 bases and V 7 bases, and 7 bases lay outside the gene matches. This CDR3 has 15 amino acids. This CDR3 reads CASTQTSGSFNEQFF. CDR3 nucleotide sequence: TGTGCCAGCACTCAGACTAGCGGGAGTTTCAATGAGCAGTTCTTC.

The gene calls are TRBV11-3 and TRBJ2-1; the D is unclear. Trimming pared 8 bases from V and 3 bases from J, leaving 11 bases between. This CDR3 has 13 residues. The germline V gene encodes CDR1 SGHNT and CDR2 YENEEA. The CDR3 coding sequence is TGTGCCAGCGCCCTAGGGAACTACAATGAGCAGTTCTTC. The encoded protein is CASALGNYNEQFF.

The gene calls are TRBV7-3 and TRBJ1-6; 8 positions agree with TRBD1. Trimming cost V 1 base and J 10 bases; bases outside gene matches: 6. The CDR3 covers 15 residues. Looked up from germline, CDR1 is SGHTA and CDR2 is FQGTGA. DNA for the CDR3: TGTGCCAGCAGCTTAAGAGGGGACAGGAAATCACCCCTCCACTTT. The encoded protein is CASSLRGDRKSPLHF.

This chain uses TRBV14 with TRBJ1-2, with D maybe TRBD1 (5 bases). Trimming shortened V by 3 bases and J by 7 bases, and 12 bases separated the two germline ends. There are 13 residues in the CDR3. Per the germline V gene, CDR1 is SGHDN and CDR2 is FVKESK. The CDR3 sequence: CASSQGTLSGYTF. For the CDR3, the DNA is TGTGCCAGCAGCCAGGGGACCCTATCTGGCTACACCTTC.

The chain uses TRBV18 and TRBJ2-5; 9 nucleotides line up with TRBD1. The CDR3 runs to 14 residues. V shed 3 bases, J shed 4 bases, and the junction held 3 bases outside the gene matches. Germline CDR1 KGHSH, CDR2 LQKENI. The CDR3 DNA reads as TGTGCCAGCTCACCGGGACAGGGTGTAGAGACCCAGTACTTC. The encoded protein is CASSPGQGVETQYF.

The CDR3, as DNA: TGTGCCAGCAGCTTAGGTCGTTCACCCCTCCACTTT. It encodes CASSLGRSPLHF. The chain joins TRBV7-2 to TRBJ1-6; the D is unclear. This CDR3 spans 12 amino acids. V dropped 1 base and J dropped 9 bases, with 4 bases sitting between them. Germline V gene data show CDR1 as SGHTA and CDR2 as FQGNSA. The full variable domain, completed using reference TRBV7-2 and TRBJ1-6, is GAGVSQSPSNKVTEKGKDVELRCDPISGHTALYWYRQSLGQGLEFLIYFQGNSAPDKSGLPSDRFSAERTGGSVSTLTIQRTQQEDSAVYLCASSLGRSPLHFGNGTRLTVT.

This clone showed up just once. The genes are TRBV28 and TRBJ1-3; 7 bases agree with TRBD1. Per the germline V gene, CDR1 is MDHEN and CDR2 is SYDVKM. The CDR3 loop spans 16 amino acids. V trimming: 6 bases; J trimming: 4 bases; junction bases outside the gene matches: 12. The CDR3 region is CASRSTGANPGNTIYF. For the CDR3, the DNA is TGTGCCAGCAGATCTACAGGGGCAAACCCCGGAAACACCATATATTTT. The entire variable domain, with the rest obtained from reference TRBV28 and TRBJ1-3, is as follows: DVKVTQSSRYLVKRTGEKVFLECVQDMDHENMFWYRQDPGLGLRLIYFSYDVKMKEKGDIPEGYSVSREKKERFSLILESASTNQTSMYLCASRSTGANPGNTIYFGEGSWLTVV.

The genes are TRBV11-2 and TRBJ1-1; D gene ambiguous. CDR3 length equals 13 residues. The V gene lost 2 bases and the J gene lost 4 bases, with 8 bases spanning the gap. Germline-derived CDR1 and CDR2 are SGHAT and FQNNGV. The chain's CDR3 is CASSLIGSTEAFF. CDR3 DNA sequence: TGTGCCAGCAGCTTAATAGGGAGCACTGAAGCTTTCTTT. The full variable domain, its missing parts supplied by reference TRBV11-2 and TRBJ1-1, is EAGVAQSPRYKIIEKRQSVAFWCNPISGHATLYWYQQILGQGPKLLIQFQNNGVVDDSQLPKDRFSAERLKGVDSTLKIQPAKLEDSAVYLCASSLIGSTEAFFGQGTRLTVV.

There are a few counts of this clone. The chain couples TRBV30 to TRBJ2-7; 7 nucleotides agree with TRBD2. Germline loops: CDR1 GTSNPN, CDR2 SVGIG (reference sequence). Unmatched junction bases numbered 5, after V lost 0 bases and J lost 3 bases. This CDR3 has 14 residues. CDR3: CAWSVGSGNYEQYF. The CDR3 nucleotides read TGTGCCTGGAGTGTAGGAAGCGGGAACTACGAGCAGTACTTC.

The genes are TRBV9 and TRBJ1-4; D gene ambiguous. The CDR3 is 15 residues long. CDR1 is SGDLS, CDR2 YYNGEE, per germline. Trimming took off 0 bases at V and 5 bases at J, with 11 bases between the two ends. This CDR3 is CASSVASGWNEKLFF. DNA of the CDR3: TGTGCCAGCAGCGTAGCGTCAGGCTGGAATGAAAAACTGTTTTTT.

CDR3 amino acids: CATSDSRTSGRLGELFF. The CDR3 DNA follows: TGTGCCACCAGTGATTCCCGGACTAGCGGGAGGCTCGGGGAGCTGTTTTTT. The rearrangement joins TRBV24-1 to TRBJ2-2; 14 positions agree with TRBD2. J was trimmed by 7 bases and V by 2 bases; bases with no gene match: 5. In germline, CDR1 is KGHDR, CDR2 SFDVKD. This CDR3 region has 17 residues.

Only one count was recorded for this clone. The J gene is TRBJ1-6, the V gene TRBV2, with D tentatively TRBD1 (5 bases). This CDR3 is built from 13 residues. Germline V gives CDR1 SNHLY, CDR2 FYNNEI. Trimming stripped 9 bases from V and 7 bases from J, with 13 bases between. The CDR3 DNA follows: TGTGCCAGATCGGGGGTCACCAATTCACCCCTCCACTTT. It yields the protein CARSGVTNSPLHF. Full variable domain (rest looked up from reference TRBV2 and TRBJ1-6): EPEVTQTPSHQVTQMGQEVILRCVPISNHLYFYWYRQILGQKVEFLVSFYNNEISEKSEIFDDQFSVERPDGSNFTLKIRSTKLEDSAMYFCARSGVTNSPLHFGNGTRLTVT.

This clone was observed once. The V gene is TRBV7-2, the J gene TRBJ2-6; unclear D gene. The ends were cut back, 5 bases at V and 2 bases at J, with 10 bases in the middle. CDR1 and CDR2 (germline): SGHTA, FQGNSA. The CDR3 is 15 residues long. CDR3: CASSPRSPGANVLTF. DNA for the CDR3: TGTGCCAGCAGCCCGAGATCGCCTGGGGCCAACGTCCTGACTTTC.

The CDR3 spells CASSLDLLAGVPEEFF. CDR3 nucleotide sequence: TGTGCCAGCAGTTTAGATCTTCTAGCGGGAGTGCCCGAGGAGTTCTTC. The V call is TRBV28, the J call TRBJ2-1; 10 bases fit TRBD2. CDR1 MDHEN and CDR2 SYDVKM come from the germline V gene. This CDR3 contains 16 residues. Trimming at V came to 2 bases and at J to 14 bases, leaving 15 bases not matched to a gene.

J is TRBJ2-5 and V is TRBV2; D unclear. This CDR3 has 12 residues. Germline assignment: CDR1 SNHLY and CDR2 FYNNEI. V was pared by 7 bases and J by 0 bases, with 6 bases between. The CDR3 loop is CASNVNQETQYF. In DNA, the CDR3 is TGTGCCAGCAATGTCAACCAAGAGACCCAGTACTTC.

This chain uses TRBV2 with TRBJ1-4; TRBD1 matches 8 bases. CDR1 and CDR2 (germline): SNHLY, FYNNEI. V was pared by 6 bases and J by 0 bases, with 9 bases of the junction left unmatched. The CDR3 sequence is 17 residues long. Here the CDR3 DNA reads TGTGCCAGCAGCGGGACCGGGACAGGCACAACTAATGAAAAACTGTTTTTT. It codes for CASSGTGTGTTNEKLFF.

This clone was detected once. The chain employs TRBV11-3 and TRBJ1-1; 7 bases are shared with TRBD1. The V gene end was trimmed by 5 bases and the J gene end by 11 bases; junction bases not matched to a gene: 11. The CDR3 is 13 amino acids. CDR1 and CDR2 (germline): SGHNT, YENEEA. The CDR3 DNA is TGTGCCAGCAGCACCAGACAGGGTATGGTTGCTTTCTTT. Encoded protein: CASSTRQGMVAFF.

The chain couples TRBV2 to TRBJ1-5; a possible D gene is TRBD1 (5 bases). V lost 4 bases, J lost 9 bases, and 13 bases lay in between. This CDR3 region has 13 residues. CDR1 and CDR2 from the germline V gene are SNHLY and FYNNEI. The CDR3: CASSVAWRGPQHF. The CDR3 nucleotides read TGTGCCAGCAGTGTGGCATGGAGGGGGCCCCAGCATTTT.